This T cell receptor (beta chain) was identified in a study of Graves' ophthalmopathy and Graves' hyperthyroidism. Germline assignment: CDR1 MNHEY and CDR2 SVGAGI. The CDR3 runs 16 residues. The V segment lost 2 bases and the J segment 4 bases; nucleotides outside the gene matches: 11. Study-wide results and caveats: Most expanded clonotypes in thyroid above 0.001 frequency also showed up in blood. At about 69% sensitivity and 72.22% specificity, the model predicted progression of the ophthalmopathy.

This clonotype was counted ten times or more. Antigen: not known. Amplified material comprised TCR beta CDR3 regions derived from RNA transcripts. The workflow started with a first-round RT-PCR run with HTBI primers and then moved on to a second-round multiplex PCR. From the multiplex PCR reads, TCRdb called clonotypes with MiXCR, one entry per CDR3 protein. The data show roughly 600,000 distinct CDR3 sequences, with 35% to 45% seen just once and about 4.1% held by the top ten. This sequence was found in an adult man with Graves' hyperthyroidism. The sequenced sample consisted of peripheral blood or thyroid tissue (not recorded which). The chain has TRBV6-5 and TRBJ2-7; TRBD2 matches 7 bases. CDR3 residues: CASSYGAAGDAYEQYF. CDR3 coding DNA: TGTGCCAGCAGTTACGGGGCGGCGGGAGATGCGTACGAGCAGTACTTC.